The rows below give T cell receptor beta chains drawn from one sample of a study of blood T cell repertoires in COVID-19. Measured with immunoSEQ multiplex PCR; TCRdb has only the in-frame clones, and not every one. The sample has approximately 150,000 clones, around 90% seen once. Sequences were obtained from peripheral blood. These receptors were obtained from a woman aged 60 to 75 who had recovered from COVID-19. CDR3s include the opening cysteine and the closing phenylalanine or tryptophan. Fields, in order: J gene, clone size, CDR3 length, D gene, V gene, CDR3 DNA, CDR3 protein. D genes are given only for firm matches. Where a row states a size, it is once, few, many or the class of an expanded clone; other rows omit it.

j_gene: TRBJ1-6; abundance: few; len: 13; d_gene: -; v_gene: TRBV27; CDR3nt: TGTGCCAGCAGTTTGAGGGAGTATTCACCCCTCCACTTT; CDR3aa: CASSLREYSPLHF
j_gene: TRBJ1-2; abundance: -; len: 11; d_gene: -; v_gene: TRBV10-3; CDR3nt: TGTGCCACCACAGGGAAAAATGGCTACACCTTC; CDR3aa: CATTGKNGYTF
j_gene: TRBJ1-6; abundance: -; len: 15; d_gene: TRBD1; v_gene: TRBV28; CDR3nt: TGTGCCAGCAGTACTCCCAACAGGGGCAGTTCACCCCTCCACTTT; CDR3aa: CASSTPNRGSSPLHF
j_gene: TRBJ2-7; abundance: -; len: 12; d_gene: -; v_gene: TRBV29-1; CDR3nt: TGCAGCGTCGGACTAACGTCCTACGAGCAGTACTTC; CDR3aa: CSVGLTSYEQYF
j_gene: TRBJ1-2; abundance: -; len: 13; d_gene: -; v_gene: TRBV4-1; CDR3nt: TGCGCCAGCAGCCGAGACACTAACTATGGCTACACCTTC; CDR3aa: CASSRDTNYGYTF
j_gene: TRBJ1-3; abundance: -; len: 19; d_gene: TRBD1; v_gene: TRBV4-1; CDR3nt: TGCGCCAGCAGCCAAGTCCCCCCGGTGACAGGGGTGAAGGGAAACACCATATATTTT; CDR3aa: CASSQVPPVTGVKGNTIYF
j_gene: TRBJ2-1; abundance: -; len: 15; d_gene: TRBD2; v_gene: TRBV27; CDR3nt: TGTGCCAGCAGTTTAGGTTCGGGGGGGTTTAATGAGCAGTTCTTC; CDR3aa: CASSLGSGGFNEQFF
j_gene: TRBJ2-7; abundance: -; len: 13; d_gene: -; v_gene: TRBV18; CDR3nt: TGTGCCAGCTCACCGGGGGGCTCCTACGAGCAGTACTTC; CDR3aa: CASSPGGSYEQYF
j_gene: TRBJ2-5; abundance: -; len: 13; d_gene: -; v_gene: TRBV14; CDR3nt: TGTGCCAGCAGCCAAGAAAGGGGGGAGACCCAGTACTTC; CDR3aa: CASSQERGETQYF
j_gene: TRBJ1-4; abundance: -; len: 17; d_gene: TRBD1; v_gene: TRBV27; CDR3nt: TGTGCCAGCCAGGGGGCCGAGATCCCGCTCCTTAATGAAAAACTGTTTTTT; CDR3aa: CASQGAEIPLLNEKLFF
j_gene: TRBJ1-1; abundance: few; len: 11; d_gene: -; v_gene: TRBV5-1; CDR3nt: TGCGCCAGCAGACAGGGCGGTGAAGCTTTCTTT; CDR3aa: CASRQGGEAFF
j_gene: TRBJ2-7; abundance: -; len: 12; d_gene: -; v_gene: TRBV2; CDR3nt: TGTGCCAGCACTCCAGGAATAGGCGAGCAGTACTTC; CDR3aa: CASTPGIGEQYF
j_gene: TRBJ2-7; abundance: -; len: 16; d_gene: TRBD2; v_gene: TRBV7-2; CDR3nt: TGTGCCAGCAGCTTAGCACGGGGAGGGTTCACCTACGAGCAGTACTTC; CDR3aa: CASSLARGGFTYEQYF
j_gene: TRBJ2-1; abundance: -; len: 16; d_gene: TRBD2; v_gene: TRBV4-3; CDR3nt: TGCGCCAGCAGCCAAGATGGCGGGGGGGTCTACAATGAGCAGTTCTTC; CDR3aa: CASSQDGGGVYNEQFF
j_gene: TRBJ1-5; abundance: -; len: 16; d_gene: -; v_gene: TRBV24-1; CDR3nt: TGTGCCACCAGTGAGACAGGCAATCCCGGGCATCAGCCCCAGCATTTT; CDR3aa: CATSETGNPGHQPQHF
j_gene: TRBJ2-3; abundance: -; len: 16; d_gene: -; v_gene: TRBV4-3; CDR3nt: TGCGCCAGCAGCCAAGATGAGCGGTCTAGCACAGATACGCAGTATTTT; CDR3aa: CASSQDERSSTDTQYF
j_gene: TRBJ2-7; abundance: -; len: 14; d_gene: TRBD2; v_gene: TRBV3-1/TRBV3-2; CDR3nt: TGTGCCAGCGGCCTAAGAAGCGGGGGCTACGAGCAGTACTTC; CDR3aa: CASGLRSGGYEQYF
j_gene: TRBJ2-1; abundance: once; len: 13; d_gene: -; v_gene: TRBV16; CDR3nt: TGTGCCAGCAGCCCCGGACAGAACAATGAGCAGTTCTTC; CDR3aa: CASSPGQNNEQFF
j_gene: TRBJ2-1; abundance: -; len: 15; d_gene: -; v_gene: TRBV10-1; CDR3nt: TGCGCCAGCAGTGAGCAGGGACTCCCCTACAATGAGCAGTTCTTC; CDR3aa: CASSEQGLPYNEQFF
j_gene: TRBJ1-5; abundance: -; len: 14; d_gene: -; v_gene: TRBV28; CDR3nt: TGTGCCAGCAACAGTTTTAGGGGGTTCCAGCCCCAGCATTTT; CDR3aa: CASNSFRGFQPQHF
j_gene: TRBJ2-7; abundance: -; len: 14; d_gene: TRBD1; v_gene: TRBV6-2/TRBV6-3; CDR3nt: TGTGCCAGCAGCTTAACCGGGACAGTTTACGAGCAGTACTTC; CDR3aa: CASSLTGTVYEQYF
j_gene: TRBJ2-7; abundance: -; len: 15; d_gene: TRBD1; v_gene: TRBV5-1; CDR3nt: TGCGCCAGCAGCCTAACGACAGGGGGCTCCTACGAGCAGTACTTC; CDR3aa: CASSLTTGGSYEQYF
j_gene: TRBJ1-5; abundance: -; len: 12; d_gene: -; v_gene: TRBV12-3/TRBV12-4; CDR3nt: TGTGCCAGCAGCCTGGGACAACAGACCCAGCATTTT; CDR3aa: CASSLGQQTQHF
j_gene: TRBJ1-1; abundance: few; len: 16; d_gene: TRBD1; v_gene: TRBV4-2; CDR3nt: TGTGCCAGCAGCCAAGCTTCACAGGGGGCGCTCACTGAAGCTTTCTTT; CDR3aa: CASSQASQGALTEAFF
j_gene: TRBJ1-1; abundance: -; len: 13; d_gene: TRBD1; v_gene: TRBV5-1; CDR3nt: TGCGCCAGCAGCTCTCAGGGGGACACTGAAGCTTTCTTT; CDR3aa: CASSSQGDTEAFF
j_gene: TRBJ1-2; abundance: once; len: 15; d_gene: -; v_gene: TRBV9; CDR3nt: TGTGCCAGCAGCGTAGGGGCAGGCGGGGTGGGTGGCTACACCTTC; CDR3aa: CASSVGAGGVGGYTF
j_gene: TRBJ2-1; abundance: -; len: 14; d_gene: TRBD2; v_gene: TRBV7-3; CDR3nt: TGTGCCAGCAGCTCCGGATTAGCGGGGGGACAGCAGTTCTTC; CDR3aa: CASSSGLAGGQQFF
j_gene: TRBJ1-6; abundance: -; len: 17; d_gene: -; v_gene: TRBV12-1; CDR3nt: TGTGCCAGCAGCAGCTTTCTTGAGAGGGACTATAATTCACCCCTCCACTTT; CDR3aa: CASSSFLERDYNSPLHF